The TCR beta chain under discussion was sequenced for a study of shared clonotypes between healthy human individuals. Study results and caveats: Against clonotypes common to all four donors, non-shared ones had lower generation probabilities.

Trimming stripped 5 bases from V and 1 base from J, with 12 bases between. Germline lookup yields CDR1 MNHEY and CDR2 SMNVEV (reference sequence). The CDR3 is 16 amino acids. Investigators divided CD4+ cells into CD45RA+ naive and CD45RA-negative memory subsets. Comments on this clone: The antigen is not known.

Repertoires were generated with immunoSEQ multiplex PCR, while TCRdb's copy carries only in-frame clones and drops some. The data contain millions of clones, roughly 94% of them singletons. Sequenced material: naive CD4+ T cells sorted from blood. Subset given: CD45RA+ positively selected. The chain has TRBV27 and TRBJ2-6; maybe TRBD1 (6 bases). The sequence was obtained from a young man in good health. DNA of the CDR3: TGTGCCAGCAGTACCCAAACAGGGTCTGGGGCCAACGTCCTGACTTTC. Amino acids: CASSTQTGSGANVLTF.